The 27 T cell receptor beta chains below all came from one sample that was sequenced in a study of T cell responses to AZD1222 COVID-19 vaccine. Method: immunoSEQ multiplex PCR; TCRdb's copy keeps in-frame clones and lacks some. The repertoire consists of roughly 140,000 clones, with about nine tenths occurring once and the leading ten covering 1.8%. Sequenced here: peripheral blood, sampled on day 0 of AZD1222 vaccination. Every receptor here comes from an adult in good health.

The genes are TRBV5-6 and TRBJ2-3; 7 bases map to TRBD1. CDR1 is SGHDT, CDR2 YYEEEE, per germline. This CDR3 is 15 amino acids long. V lost 4 bases, J lost 3 bases, and 8 bases stayed unmatched. CDR3: CASSDYRGGTDTQYF. The CDR3 coding sequence is TGTGCCAGCAGCGACTACAGGGGTGGAACAGATACGCAGTATTTT.

The J gene is TRBJ2-3, the V gene TRBV6-4, with 9 bases that match TRBD2. Germline CDR1 MRHNA, CDR2 SNTAGT. V dropped 0 bases and J dropped 4; count of bases not matched to a gene: 11. The CDR3 loop spans 18 amino acids. The CDR3 here is CASSDSTIAGGLADTQYF. The DNA for the CDR3 is TGTGCCAGCAGTGACTCGACAATTGCGGGAGGGTTGGCAGATACGCAGTATTTT.

The rearrangement links TRBV11-3 to TRBJ2-3; TRBD1 might be the D (6 bases). Germline V lookup: CDR1 SGHNT, CDR2 YENEEA. This CDR3 contains 13 residues. Deletions cut 1 base from V and 8 bases from J, with 10 bases between. DNA for the CDR3: TGTGCCAGCAGCTTAGGACAGGAGGCTACGCAGTATTTT. Encoded protein: CASSLGQEATQYF.

This chain joins TRBV7-2 and TRBJ2-5; TRBD1 or TRBD2 may be the D gene (6 bases each). CDR3 length equals 15 residues. Looked up from germline, CDR1 is SGHTA and CDR2 is FQGNSA. Trimming pared 2 bases from V and 5 bases from J, leaving 15 bases between. In DNA, the CDR3 is TGTGCCAGCAGCTTAAACCGGGGGCGCATGGAGACCCAGTACTTC. This translates into CASSLNRGRMETQYF.

The genes are TRBV24-1 and TRBJ1-1, with 8 bases fitting TRBD1. Looked up from germline, CDR1 is KGHDR and CDR2 is SFDVKD. This CDR3 region has 13 residues. After removal of 3 bases from V and 5 bases from J, the junction contained 1 base not matched to a gene. The CDR3 protein is CATSDRTGTEAFF. The CDR3 DNA sequence: TGTGCCACCAGTGATCGGACAGGGACTGAAGCTTTCTTT.

Only one count was recorded for this clone. One junction end disagrees with the germline gene, perhaps due to a read error. The V and J genes are TRBV7-7 and TRBJ2-5; TRBD2 aligns across 10 bases. This CDR3 spans 17 amino acids. Germline assignment: CDR1 SSHAT and CDR2 FNYEAQ (reference sequence). For the CDR3, the DNA is TGTGCTAGCAGCCCAGGGTTAGCGGGAGGAGGACAAGAGACCCAGTACTTC. Encoded protein: CASSPGLAGGGQETQYF.

The genes are TRBV10-3 and TRBJ2-1; 10 bases are shared with TRBD2. The CDR3 is made up of 18 amino acids. The germline gives CDR1 ENHRY, CDR2 SYGVKD. With 5 bases clipped from V and 4 bases from J, the junction kept 14 bases outside the gene matches. The CDR3 sequence: CAISKGEISGRTYNEQFF. CDR3 sequence (DNA): TGTGCCATCAGTAAAGGAGAAATTAGCGGGAGGACTTACAATGAGCAGTTCTTC.

This chain connects TRBV6-2 or TRBV6-3 to TRBJ2-2; D is unclear. The CDR3 has 15 amino acids. Germline assignment: CDR1 MNHEY and CDR2 SVGEGT. Deletions cut 4 bases from V and 0 bases from J, with 9 bases between. In DNA form, the CDR3 reads TGTGCCAGCAGTTTGTTCATTTCGAACACCGGGGAGCTGTTTTTT. It encodes CASSLFISNTGELFF.

The rearrangement joins TRBV27 to TRBJ1-6, with TRBD1 identical over 7 bases. CDR3 length: 13 amino acids. The J segment lost 10 bases and the V segment lost 4 bases, leaving 4 bases of the junction unmatched. Germline loops: CDR1 MNHEY, CDR2 SMNVEV (reference sequence). CDR3 residues: CASSSTGVSPLHF. The CDR3 DNA follows: TGTGCCAGCAGTTCCACAGGGGTCTCACCCCTCCACTTT.

This sequence joins TRBV7-8 and TRBJ1-1; D gene unclear. V was clipped by 2 bases and J by 0 bases, with 7 bases between them. Germline V gene data show CDR1 as SGHVS and CDR2 as FQNEAQ. The CDR3 has 14 residues. The chain's CDR3 is CASSLRVMNTEAFF. CDR3 in DNA: TGTGCCAGCAGCTTAAGAGTAATGAACACTGAAGCTTTCTTT.

This clone was detected once. This rearrangement joins TRBV7-9 to TRBJ1-2; 9 bases fit TRBD1. The CDR3 contains 17 residues. Per germline, CDR1 SEHNR and CDR2 FQNEAQ (reference sequence). The J segment lost 6 bases and the V segment lost 0 bases, leaving 11 bases of the junction unmatched. The CDR3 nucleotides are TGTGCCAGCAGCTTAGCGTACGGGGGACAGGGCAAGGATGGCTACACCTTC. Translation gives CASSLAYGGQGKDGYTF.

Worth noting for this clone: At one end the junction does not follow the germline gene, possibly because of a read error. The V call is TRBV6-1, the J call TRBJ1-2; maybe TRBD1 (6 bases). Germline CDR1 is MNHNS and CDR2 is SASEGT. The CDR3 covers 12 residues. The CDR3: CASSEVNRDPSF. In DNA, the CDR3 is TGTGCCAGCAGTGAAGTAAACAGGGATCCGTCCTTC.

A single count supports this clone. The rearrangement links TRBV6-5 to TRBJ2-3; D possibly uses TRBD1 or TRBD2 (6 bases each). The CDR3 covers 14 residues. CDR1 is MNHEY and CDR2 is SVGAGI in the germline V gene. The V end lost 8 bases, the J end lost 3 bases, and 15 bases lay between the germline ends. CDR3 loop: CASSLGGGTDTQYF. CDR3 in DNA: TGTGCCAGCTCCCTCGGGGGCGGGACAGATACGCAGTATTTT.

The J gene is TRBJ2-7, the V gene TRBV20-1; 7 bases match TRBD2. The CDR3 has 15 residues. Germline V lookup: CDR1 DFQATT, CDR2 SNEGSKA (reference sequence). Germline trimming cut 3 bases from V and 0 bases from J; bases unmatched to any gene: 8. The CDR3 DNA sequence: TGCAGTGCTAGTGCAACTAGCGCCCTCTCCTACGAGCAGTACTTC. Translating gives CSASATSALSYEQYF.

DNA of the CDR3: TGTGCCAGCAGCTCGGGACAGAGTTACAATCAGCCCCAGCATTTT. This sequence encodes CASSSGQSYNQPQHF. The V and J genes are TRBV7-8 and TRBJ1-5; the match to TRBD1 covers 7 bases. The CDR3 spans 15 residues. Germline loops: CDR1 SGHVS, CDR2 FQNEAQ. V lost 4 bases and J lost 3; bases outside the gene matches: 6.

The V call is TRBV24-1, the J call TRBJ1-4; TRBD1 agrees at 7 bases. The CDR3 length is 13 residues. CDR1 KGHDR and CDR2 SFDVKD come from the germline V gene. V lost 9 bases and J lost 7; bases outside the gene matches: 7. The DNA for the CDR3 is TGTGCCACCGCTGACAGGGAAAGTGAAAAACTGTTTTTT. Its protein product is CATADRESEKLFF.

The V and J genes are TRBV20-1 and TRBJ2-7; D possibly corresponds to TRBD1 (5 bases). V shed 3 bases and J shed 5 bases, with 11 bases lying between them. This CDR3 contains 12 residues. Germline V gene sequence: CDR1 DFQATT, CDR2 SNEGSKA (reference sequence). CDR3 sequence: CSASSQGNEQYF. The CDR3 DNA reads TGCAGTGCTAGTAGCCAGGGAAACGAGCAGTACTTC.

This clone was detected once. This chain joins TRBV19 and TRBJ2-1, with D perhaps being TRBD1 or TRBD2 (5 bases each). Germline CDR1 is LNHDA and CDR2 is SQIVND (reference sequence). Trimming took off 7 bases at V and 8 bases at J, with 18 bases between the two ends. The CDR3 contains 14 residues. The CDR3 loop reads CASKGGGDADEQFF. The DNA of the CDR3 is TGTGCCAGTAAAGGAGGTGGGGACGCCGATGAGCAGTTCTTC.

The rearrangement uses TRBV28 and TRBJ1-3; D gene uncertain. Trimming removed 3 bases at V and 4 bases at J, with 4 bases between. This CDR3 has 12 residues. CDR1 and CDR2 from the germline V gene are MDHEN and SYDVKM. Here the CDR3 reads CASSLVGNTIYF. The CDR3 DNA reads as TGTGCCAGCAGTTTGGTAGGAAACACCATATATTTT.

With regard to this clone: The junction and the germline gene differ at one end; a read error may be behind it. The chain combines TRBV27 with TRBJ2-7; D uncertain. CDR1 is MNHEY and CDR2 is SMNVEV in the germline V gene (reference sequence). The CDR3 length is 13 residues. The CDR3 reads CASSLSGSYEQYF. The DNA of the CDR3 is TGTGCCAGCAGTTTATCGGGGTCCTATGAGCAGTACTTC.

The chain has TRBV30 and TRBJ2-6, with unresolved D. The germline gives CDR1 GTSNPN, CDR2 SVGIG (reference sequence). Deletions cut 0 bases from V and 0 bases from J, with 6 bases between. The CDR3 has 15 residues. As DNA, the CDR3 is TGTGCCTGGAGTGTGGGTATCTCTGGGGCCAACGTCCTGACTTTC. Amino acid sequence: CAWSVGISGANVLTF.

The rearrangement links TRBV28 to TRBJ1-3; 7 bases are shared with TRBD1. With 7 bases clipped from V and 3 bases from J, the junction kept 6 bases outside the gene matches. In germline, CDR1 is MDHEN, CDR2 SYDVKM. The CDR3 contains 14 residues. The CDR3 coding sequence is TGTGCCAGCACCCAGGGGGGCCTTGGAAACACCATATATTTT. Its translation is CASTQGGLGNTIYF. The variable domain in full, completed from reference TRBV28 and TRBJ1-3, reads DVKVTQSSRYLVKRTGEKVFLECVQDMDHENMFWYRQDPGLGLRLIYFSYDVKMKEKGDIPEGYSVSREKKERFSLILESASTNQTSMYLCASTQGGLGNTIYFGEGSWLTVV.

This rearrangement joins TRBV7-2 to TRBJ1-1; D is unresolved. CDR1 and CDR2 (germline): SGHTA, FQGNSA. This CDR3 spans 11 amino acids. V lost 9 bases and J 4 bases, leaving 9 bases between the germline ends. CDR3 in amino acids: CASRRSTEAFF. The CDR3 bases are TGTGCCAGTCGACGGTCCACTGAAGCTTTCTTT. Based on the CDR3 plus reference TRBV7-2 and TRBJ1-1, the full variable domain is GAGVSQSPSNKVTEKGKDVELRCDPISGHTALYWYRQSLGQGLEFLIYFQGNSAPDKSGLPSDRFSAERTGGSVSTLTIQRTQQEDSAVYLCASRRSTEAFFGQGTRLTVV.

The chain couples TRBV28 to TRBJ2-7, with unresolved D. The CDR3 is 14 amino acids. The V gene's germline CDR1 is MDHEN and CDR2 SYDVKM. Trimming removed 3 bases from V and 4 bases from J, with 13 bases in between. The CDR3 is CASSFGNGWYEQYF. Here the CDR3 DNA reads TGTGCCAGCAGTTTTGGTAACGGCTGGTACGAGCAGTACTTC. The full variable domain, rest sourced from reference TRBV28 and TRBJ2-7, is DVKVTQSSRYLVKRTGEKVFLECVQDMDHENMFWYRQDPGLGLRLIYFSYDVKMKEKGDIPEGYSVSREKKERFSLILESASTNQTSMYLCASSFGNGWYEQYFGPGTRLTVT.

This CDR3 is CSASLLGWYNEQFF. The CDR3 DNA follows: TGCAGTGCTAGTCTTCTAGGTTGGTACAATGAGCAGTTCTTC. This chain joins TRBV20-1 and TRBJ2-1; no firm D call. The CDR3 loop spans 14 amino acids. Per the germline V gene, CDR1 is DFQATT and CDR2 is SNEGSKA (reference sequence). The V gene lost 3 bases and the J gene lost 4 bases, with 13 bases spanning the gap.

The V gene is TRBV5-8, the J gene TRBJ2-2; D is unresolved. From germline, CDR1 is SGHTS and CDR2 YDEGEE. Trimming left V 0 bases short and J 3 bases short, with 9 bases between. The CDR3 is 15 amino acids. The CDR3 bases are TGTGCCAGCAGCTTGGCCGGGCCTTACACCGGGGAGCTGTTTTTT. Protein product: CASSLAGPYTGELFF.

The chain combines TRBV10-3 with TRBJ2-1, with D possibly matching TRBD2 (6 bases). Germline CDR1 reads ENHRY; CDR2 reads SYGVKD. CDR3 length: 11 amino acids. Trimming removed 6 bases at V and 8 bases at J, with 8 bases between. In DNA, the CDR3 is TGTGCCATCAGACGGGAGCATGAGCAGTTCTTC. Amino acids: CAIRREHEQFF.